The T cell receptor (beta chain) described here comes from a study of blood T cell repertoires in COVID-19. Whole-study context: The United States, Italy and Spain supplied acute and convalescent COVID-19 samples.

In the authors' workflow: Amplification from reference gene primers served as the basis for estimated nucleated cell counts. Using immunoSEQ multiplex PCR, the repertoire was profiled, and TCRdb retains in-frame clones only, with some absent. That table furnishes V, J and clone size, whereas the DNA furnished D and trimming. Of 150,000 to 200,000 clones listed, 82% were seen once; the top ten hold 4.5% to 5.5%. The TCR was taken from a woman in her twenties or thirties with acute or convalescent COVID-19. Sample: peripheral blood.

CDR3 DNA sequence: TGTGCCAGTAGTATGACGACGGCGGGAGCCTTTTACAATGAGCAGTTCTTC. The encoded protein is CASSMTTAGAFYNEQFF. This rearrangement joins TRBV19 to TRBJ2-1; 7 bases line up with TRBD2. V trimming: 3 bases; J trimming: 4 bases; junction bases outside the gene matches: 12. This CDR3 region has 17 residues. From germline, CDR1 is LNHDA and CDR2 SQIVND (reference sequence).